Listed below are T cell receptor beta chains from one sample, sequenced in a study of blood T cell repertoires in COVID-19. Sequencing used immunoSEQ multiplex PCR; TCRdb keeps in-frame clones, though not all of them. The sample has 310,000 or so clones, roughly 90% seen once. Sequenced material: peripheral blood. These receptors came from a woman in her fifties or sixties with active or convalescent COVID-19. The CDR3 runs from the conserved cysteine through the conserved F or W. The D gene is left open where the match is weak. Clone size is not always given. Where it is, it says once, few, many or a class for expanded clones.

TRBV12-3/TRBV12-4	-	TRBJ2-2	-	CASRPLASGELFF	TGTGCCAGCAGACCCCTAGCCTCCGGGGAGCTGTTTTTT
TRBV7-2	-	TRBJ2-7	TRBD2	CASSSLVAGRQYF	TGTGCCAGCAGCTCCCTGGTAGCGGGGCGGCAGTACTTC
TRBV7-9	-	TRBJ1-1	-	CASSLAGAGAFF	TGTGCCAGCAGCTTAGCTGGCGCGGGGGCTTTCTTT
TRBV18	-	TRBJ2-3	-	CASSPWAAIAQYF	TGTGCCAGCTCACCGTGGGCAGCTATCGCGCAGTATTTT
TRBV28	-	TRBJ2-7	TRBD1	CASSPAGTGSHEQYF	TGTGCCAGCAGTCCCGCCGGGACAGGGAGTCACGAGCAGTACTTC
TRBV10-3	-	TRBJ2-5	TRBD1	CAISQGDRGTQYF	TGTGCCATCAGTCAGGGGGACCGAGGGACCCAGTACTTC
TRBV9	-	TRBJ1-5	TRBD1	CASSYGTGTNQPQHF	TGTGCCAGCAGCTACGGGACAGGGACCAATCAGCCCCAGCATTTT
TRBV5-4	-	TRBJ1-2	TRBD1	CASSLATGKDYGYTF	TGTGCCAGCAGCTTGGCGACAGGGAAGGACTATGGCTACACCTTC
TRBV28	-	TRBJ2-3	-	CASSFLMDFAEPDTQYF	TGTGCCAGCAGTTTTTTGATGGACTTCGCAGAACCGGATACGCAGTATTTT
TRBV30	-	TRBJ2-1	TRBD2	CAWRERGFNEQFF	TGTGCCTGGAGAGAGCGGGGTTTCAATGAGCAGTTCTTC
TRBV5-1	once	TRBJ1-1	-	CASSFDFGQKNTEAFF	TGCGCCAGCAGCTTCGATTTTGGGCAGAAGAACACTGAAGCTTTCTTT
TRBV3-1/TRBV3-2	-	TRBJ2-3	-	CASSQDLATDTQYF	TGTGCCAGCAGCCAAGATCTAGCCACTGATACGCAGTATTTT
TRBV5-4	-	TRBJ1-1	-	CASSLGGYMNTEAFF	TGTGCCAGCAGCTTGGGAGGCTATATGAACACTGAAGCTTTCTTT
TRBV4-1	-	TRBJ2-1	TRBD2	CASSHLGLADNEQFF	TGCGCCAGCAGCCACCTAGGACTAGCGGACAATGAGCAGTTCTTC
TRBV27	-	TRBJ2-1	TRBD1	CASSRFSLQGDNEQFF	TGTGCCAGCAGCCGTTTTTCCCTCCAGGGGGACAATGAGCAGTTCTTC
TRBV10-3	once	TRBJ2-1	TRBD2	CAISETSGMRNEQFF	TGTGCCATCAGTGAGACTAGCGGGATGAGGAATGAGCAGTTCTTC
TRBV27	-	TRBJ1-2	-	CASSLTRGGWNGYTF	TGTGCCAGCAGTCTAACCCGGGGGGGGTGGAATGGCTACACCTTC
TRBV6-5	-	TRBJ1-1	TRBD1	CASSLGDRGTEAFF	TGTGCCAGCAGTTTAGGGGACAGGGGGACTGAAGCTTTCTTT
TRBV6-5	-	TRBJ2-2	TRBD1	CASSFEGQLPGGELFF	TGTGCCAGCAGTTTCGAGGGACAGCTTCCAGGGGGGGAGCTGTTTTTT
TRBV3-1/TRBV3-2	few	TRBJ2-2	-	CASSPHRSNTGELFF	TGTGCCAGCAGCCCGCACAGATCGAACACCGGGGAGCTGTTTTTT
TRBV10-3	-	TRBJ1-1	-	CATGHMNTEAFF	TGTGCCACTGGGCATATGAACACTGAAGCTTTCTTT
TRBV18	-	TRBJ1-3	-	CASSQTVNSGNTIYF	TGTGCCAGCTCCCAAACAGTGAACTCTGGAAACACCATATATTTT
TRBV7-9	-	TRBJ1-4	-	CASSFLEKLFF	TGTGCCAGCAGCTTTCTAGAAAAACTGTTTTTT
TRBV5-1	-	TRBJ1-1	TRBD1	CASSGTGGNTEAFF	TGCGCCAGCAGCGGGACAGGGGGGAACACTGAAGCTTTCTTT
TRBV28	-	TRBJ1-2	TRBD1	CASSRGQGALDGYTF	TGTGCCAGCAGCCGAGGACAGGGGGCTTTGGATGGCTACACCTTC
TRBV2	-	TRBJ1-5	TRBD1	CASSHEASGQAGMTQHF	TGTGCCAGCAGCCACGAAGCCTCAGGACAGGCGGGCATGACCCAGCATTTT
TRBV28	-	TRBJ2-5	TRBD1	CASSPTQGEQETQYF	TGTGCCAGCAGTCCTACACAGGGGGAACAAGAGACCCAGTACTTC
TRBV7-2	-	TRBJ1-2	-	CASSLVGGASNYGYTF	TGTGCCAGCAGCCTCGTCGGGGGGGCATCCAACTATGGCTACACCTTC
TRBV7-2	-	TRBJ1-6	-	CASSLDQGNSPLHF	TGTGCCAGCAGCTTAGATCAGGGAAATTCACCCCTCCACTTT
TRBV7-9	-	TRBJ2-3	-	CASSLNEGGGADTQYF	TGTGCCAGCAGCTTAAACGAGGGAGGAGGTGCAGATACGCAGTATTTT
TRBV18	-	TRBJ1-3	-	CASSPLFQGINAGNTIYF	TGTGCCAGCTCACCACTTTTTCAGGGGATTAACGCTGGAAACACCATATATTTT
TRBV27	once	TRBJ1-2	-	CASSLSISRGGYGYTF	TGTGCCAGCAGTTTATCCATTTCCAGGGGCGGGTATGGCTACACCTTC
TRBV2	-	TRBJ1-2	-	CASTSGEGGNYGYTF	TGTGCCAGCACTTCCGGGGAGGGCGGCAACTATGGCTACACCTTC
TRBV18	-	TRBJ1-2	-	CASSQVRNDYGYTF	TGTGCCAGCTCACAAGTCAGGAACGACTATGGCTACACCTTC
TRBV5-5	-	TRBJ2-3	-	CASSLKGGDSLTDTQYF	TGTGCCAGCAGCTTAAAAGGGGGTGACAGCCTAACAGATACGCAGTATTTT
TRBV4-1	-	TRBJ1-1	-	CASSQREYTEAFF	TGCGCCAGCAGCCAACGGGAGTACACTGAAGCTTTCTTT
TRBV7-3	-	TRBJ1-1	-	CASSEVGGGRTEAFF	TGTGCCAGCAGCGAGGTAGGAGGAGGTAGGACTGAAGCTTTCTTT
TRBV9	-	TRBJ2-7	-	CASSVGGDPKYEQYF	TGTGCCAGCAGCGTCGGGGGAGACCCTAAATACGAGCAGTACTTC
TRBV19	-	TRBJ1-1	TRBD1	CASSNRQGMNTEAFF	TGTGCCAGTAGTAACCGACAGGGGATGAACACTGAAGCTTTCTTT
TRBV6-6	-	TRBJ2-7	-	CASSQTEPRRPLSYEQYF	TGTGCCAGCAGTCAAACAGAGCCGAGAAGGCCCCTCTCCTACGAGCAGTACTTC
TRBV2	-	TRBJ2-3	TRBD2	CASSARLAGMGDTQYF	TGTGCCAGCAGTGCCAGACTAGCGGGGATGGGTGATACGCAGTATTTT
TRBV6-5	-	TRBJ1-1	TRBD1	CASSYSGTANTEAFF	TGTGCCAGCAGTTACTCGGGGACAGCGAACACTGAAGCTTTCTTT
TRBV11-2	-	TRBJ1-2	TRBD1	CASSLVSQGQGVGGYTF	TGTGCCAGCAGCTTAGTATCTCAGGGACAGGGTGTAGGTGGCTACACCTTC
TRBV30	-	TRBJ2-7	-	CAWSVRGQTYEQYF	TGTGCCTGGAGTGTAAGAGGACAGACCTACGAGCAGTACTTC
TRBV7-2	-	TRBJ1-5	TRBD1	CASSLTGVEPQHF	TGTGCCAGCAGCTTGACAGGGGTTGAGCCCCAGCATTTT
TRBV4-2	-	TRBJ1-5	-	CASSQETIDQPQHF	TGTGCCAGCAGCCAAGAAACAATCGATCAGCCCCAGCATTTT
TRBV10-3	-	TRBJ1-1	TRBD1	CAISESGTASLPPVNTEAFF	TGTGCCATCAGTGAGTCGGGGACAGCCTCTTTGCCTCCGGTGAACACTGAAGCTTTCTTT
TRBV28	-	TRBJ2-6	TRBD1	CASLGDRAGANVLTF	TGTGCCAGTCTAGGGGACAGGGCTGGGGCCAACGTCCTGACTTTC
TRBV7-9	-	TRBJ2-1	-	CASSPGERSYNEQFF	TGTGCCAGCAGCCCCGGGGAGAGATCCTACAATGAGCAGTTCTTC
TRBV11-2	-	TRBJ2-1	TRBD2	CASSLFKTSGYNEQFF	TGTGCCAGCAGCTTATTTAAAACTAGCGGGTACAATGAGCAGTTCTTC